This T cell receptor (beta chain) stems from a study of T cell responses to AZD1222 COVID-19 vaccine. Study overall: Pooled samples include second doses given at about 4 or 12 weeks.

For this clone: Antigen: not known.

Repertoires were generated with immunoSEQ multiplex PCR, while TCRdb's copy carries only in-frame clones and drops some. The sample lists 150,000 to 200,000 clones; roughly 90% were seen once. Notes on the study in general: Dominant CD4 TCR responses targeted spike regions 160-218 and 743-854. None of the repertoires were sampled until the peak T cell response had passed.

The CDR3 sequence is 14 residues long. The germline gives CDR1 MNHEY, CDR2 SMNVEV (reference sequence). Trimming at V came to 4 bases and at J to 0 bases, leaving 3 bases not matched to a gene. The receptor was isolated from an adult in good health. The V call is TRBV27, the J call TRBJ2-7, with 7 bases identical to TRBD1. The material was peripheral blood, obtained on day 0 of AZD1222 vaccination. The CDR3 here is CASSSDRNSYEQYF. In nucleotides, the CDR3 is TGTGCCAGCAGTTCGGACAGGAACTCCTACGAGCAGTACTTC.